This T cell receptor (beta chain) originates from a study of cytomegalovirus exposure and HLA in healthy donors. Study details: HLA-typed donors were the source of 90 million or so unique TCRs, which an early data release held. Points from the study as a whole: For most TCR beta V segments, an earlier analysis put the productive rate at about 87% or about 30% of the time.

PCR employed 60 Vbeta and 13 Jbeta primers. Using immunoSEQ multiplex PCR, the repertoire was profiled, and TCRdb retains in-frame clones only, with some absent. The profile shows more than 110,000 clones, around 85% of them singletons. V dropped 5 bases and J dropped 6 bases, with 8 bases sitting between them. There are 11 residues in the CDR3. Germline V gives CDR1 SEHNR, CDR2 FQNEAQ (reference sequence). Points on this clone: The target antigen is unknown. This CDR3 is also generated by other DNA sequences in the sample.

All the people who gave samples were healthy bone marrow donors. The genes are TRBV7-9 and TRBJ2-7, with D perhaps TRBD2 (5 bases). The sequence derives from a woman in her fifties or sixties in good health and CMV-seropositive. The sample comprised PBMCs. CDR3 residues: CASSRAGEQYF. The CDR3 DNA reads TGTGCCAGCAGCCGGGCGGGCGAGCAGTACTTC.